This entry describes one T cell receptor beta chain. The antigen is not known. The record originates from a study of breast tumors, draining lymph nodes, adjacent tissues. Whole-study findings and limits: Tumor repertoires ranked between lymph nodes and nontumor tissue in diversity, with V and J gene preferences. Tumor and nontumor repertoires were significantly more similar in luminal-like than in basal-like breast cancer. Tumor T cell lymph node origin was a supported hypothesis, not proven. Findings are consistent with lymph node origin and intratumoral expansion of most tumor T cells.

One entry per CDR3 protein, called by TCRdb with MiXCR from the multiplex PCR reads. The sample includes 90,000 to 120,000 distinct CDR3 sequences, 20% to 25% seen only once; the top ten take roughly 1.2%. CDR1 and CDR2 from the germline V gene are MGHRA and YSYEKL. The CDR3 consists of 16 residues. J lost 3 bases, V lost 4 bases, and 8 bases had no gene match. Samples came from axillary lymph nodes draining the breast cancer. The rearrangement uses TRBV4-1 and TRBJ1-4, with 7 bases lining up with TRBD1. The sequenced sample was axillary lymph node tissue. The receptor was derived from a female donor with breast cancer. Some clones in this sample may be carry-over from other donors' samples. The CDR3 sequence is CASSRAGGTANEKLFF. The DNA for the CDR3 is TGCGCCAGCAGCCGAGCTGGAGGGACAGCTAATGAAAAACTGTTTTTT.